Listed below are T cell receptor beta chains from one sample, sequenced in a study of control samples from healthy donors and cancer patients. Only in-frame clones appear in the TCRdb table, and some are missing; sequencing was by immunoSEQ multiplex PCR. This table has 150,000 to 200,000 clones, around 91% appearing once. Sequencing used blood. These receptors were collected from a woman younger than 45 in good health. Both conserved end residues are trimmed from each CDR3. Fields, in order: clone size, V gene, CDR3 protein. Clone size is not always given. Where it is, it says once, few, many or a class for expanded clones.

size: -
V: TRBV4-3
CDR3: ASSQGVGQGVGNTIY

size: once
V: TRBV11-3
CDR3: ASSPGRLNTEAF

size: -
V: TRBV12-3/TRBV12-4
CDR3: ASTDRAYEQY

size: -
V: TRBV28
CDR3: ASSFLRGNNSPLH

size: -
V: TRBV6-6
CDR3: ASSYTGQGGGEQF

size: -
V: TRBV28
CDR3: ASSLGQVETQY

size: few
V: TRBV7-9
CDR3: ASSSGLPLYGYT

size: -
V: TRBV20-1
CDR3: SASGRETQY

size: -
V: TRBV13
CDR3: ASSLGSSYNSPLH

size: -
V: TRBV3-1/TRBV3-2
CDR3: ASSRRDGNQPQH

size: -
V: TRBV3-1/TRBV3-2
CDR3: ASSRTGGGTGELF

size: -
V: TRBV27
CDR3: ASSLGRGRAYEQY

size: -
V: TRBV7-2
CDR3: ASSLEGPIEKLF

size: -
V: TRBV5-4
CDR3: ASSLVSGASYEQY

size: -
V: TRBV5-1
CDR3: ASSLAAGFEQF

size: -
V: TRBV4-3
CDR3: ASSQAGTSGSYNEQF

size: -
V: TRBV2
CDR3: ASSSESNQPQH

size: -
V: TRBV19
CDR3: ASSISGGGEETQY

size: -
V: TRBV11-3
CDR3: ASSLVVSSGSRETQY

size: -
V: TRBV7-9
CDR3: ASSLQGGVNTEAF

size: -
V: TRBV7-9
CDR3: ASSPGQVNTGELF

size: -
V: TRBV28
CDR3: ASSADVYEQY

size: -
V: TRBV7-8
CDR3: ASSLALNTEAF

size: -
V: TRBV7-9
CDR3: ASSLGQGANEKLF

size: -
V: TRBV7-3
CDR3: ASSPGLAGGGWNEQL

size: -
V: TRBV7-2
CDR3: ASSLQGVNSPLH

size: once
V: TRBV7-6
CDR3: ASSLGGGAREQY

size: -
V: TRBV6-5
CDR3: ASSYGRRSYEQY

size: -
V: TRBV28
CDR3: ASSLSGNGANVLT

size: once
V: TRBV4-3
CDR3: ASSPDGQGLNEQF

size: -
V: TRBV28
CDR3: ASSLVLGQGNYEQY

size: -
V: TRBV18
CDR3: ASSPPISGALLQETQY

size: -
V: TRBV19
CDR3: ASSILVTANSNQPQH

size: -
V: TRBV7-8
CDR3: ASSLGVRAYEQY

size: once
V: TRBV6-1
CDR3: ASSEGGGGSYEQY

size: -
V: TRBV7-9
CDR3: ASSLGQGEAF

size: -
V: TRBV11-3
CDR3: ASSLGAYNEQF

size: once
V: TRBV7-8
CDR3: ASSTGSNTEAF

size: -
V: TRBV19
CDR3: ASSRDRDTEAF

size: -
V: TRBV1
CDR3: TSSRGGCSYNEQF

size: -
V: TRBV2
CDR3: ASAGTRGANEQF

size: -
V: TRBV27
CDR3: ASSLVGNSNQPQH

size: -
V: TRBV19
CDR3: ASNPTSGGAHNEQF

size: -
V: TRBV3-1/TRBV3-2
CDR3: ASSQDLGASGSYTQY

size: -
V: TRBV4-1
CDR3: ASSQGFARNTGELF

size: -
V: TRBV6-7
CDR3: ASSYGKTKAF

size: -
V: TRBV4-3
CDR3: ASSQDRWETQY

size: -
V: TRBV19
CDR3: ASSIDGTVETQY

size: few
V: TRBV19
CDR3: ASSIDFGTGQVYGYT

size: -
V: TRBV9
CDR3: ASSAENTGELF

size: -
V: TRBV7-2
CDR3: ASRPGTSGRAVEQY

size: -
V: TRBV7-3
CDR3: ASSLGTGTEAF

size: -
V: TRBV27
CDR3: ASSFGQGHEQF

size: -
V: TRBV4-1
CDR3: ASSVVPNEKLF

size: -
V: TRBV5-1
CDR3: ASSTGTAQETQY